One sample yielded the 20 T cell receptor beta chains listed below, sequenced in a study of identical twins. TCRdb re-analysed the 5' RACE reads in MiXCR, keeping a single row per CDR3 protein. This sample carries some 760,000 distinct CDR3 sequences, 18% of them seen once, and the ten largest clones take around 13%. The same data also went into a second study, on T cells expressing NK-cell markers.

Sequenced input: PBMCs. The receptors were gathered from a woman aged 18-29 years in good health.

The chain recombines TRBV21-1 with TRBJ2-1. TRBV21-1 is a pseudogene. There are 16 residues in the CDR3. The CDR3 is CASSKPNELSYNEQFF. Written as DNA, the CDR3 is TGTGCCAGCAGCAAACCCAACGAGCTCTCCTACAATGAGCAGTTCTTC.

This clonotype was found a few times. The rearrangement joins TRBV5-1 to TRBJ2-5, with D possibly being TRBD1 (6 bases). CDR3 size: 14 residues. V was clipped by 4 bases and J by 1 base, with 11 bases between them. Germline CDR1 is SGHRS and CDR2 is YFSETQ. In DNA, the CDR3 is TGCGCCAGCAGCCCACTACAGGGCCAAGAGACCCAGTACTTC. As protein: CASSPLQGQETQYF.

This clonotype was recorded at least ten times. This rearrangement joins TRBV12-3 or TRBV12-4 to TRBJ2-5; D gene uncertain. V was clipped by 0 bases and J by 4 bases, with 9 bases between them. This CDR3 comprises 14 residues. In nucleotides, the CDR3 is TGTGCCAGCAGTTTAGCGCTGTGGGGAGAGACCCAGTACTTC. Translation gives CASSLALWGETQYF.

The CDR3 is CSARTLLVVEQYF. CDR3 nucleotides: TGCAGTGCTAGAACACTCTTAGTGGTTGAGCAGTACTTC. The rearrangement uses TRBV20-1 and TRBJ2-7; no definite D call. Trimming stripped 2 bases from V and 7 bases from J, with 15 bases between. The V gene's germline CDR1 is DFQATT and CDR2 SNEGSKA (reference sequence). CDR3 length: 13 residues.

The V call is TRBV7-2, the J call TRBJ1-5; D unresolved. This CDR3 has 15 amino acids. V dropped 1 base and J dropped 3 bases, with 10 bases sitting between them. CDR1 is SGHTA and CDR2 is FQGNSA in the germline V gene. CDR3 amino acids: CASSLGGLNNQPQHF. DNA for the CDR3: TGTGCCAGCAGCTTAGGAGGGTTGAACAATCAGCCCCAGCATTTT.

This clonotype has just one count. This sequence joins TRBV5-1 and TRBJ2-7; 9 bases match TRBD1. CDR3 length: 13 residues. Germline V gene data show CDR1 as SGHRS and CDR2 as YFSETQ. Trimming at V came to 4 bases and at J to 6 bases, leaving 5 bases not matched to a gene. The chain's CDR3 is CASSRDRAREQYF. CDR3 sequence (DNA): TGCGCCAGCAGCCGGGACAGGGCTCGCGAGCAGTACTTC. The entire variable domain, with the rest obtained from reference TRBV5-1 and TRBJ2-7, is as follows: KAGVTQTPRYLIKTRGQQVTLSCSPISGHRSVSWYQQTPGQGLQFLFEYFSETQRNKGNFPGRFSGRQFSNSRSEMNVSTLELGDSALYLCASSRDRAREQYFGPGTRLTVT.

The chain links TRBV6-1 to TRBJ2-1, with a weak D call TRBD2 (5 bases). CDR3 length: 13 amino acids. Trimming took 7 bases from V and 7 from J, leaving 14 bases between them. The germline V gene encodes CDR1 MNHNS and CDR2 SASEGT. The CDR3 sequence is CASMRAPRNEQFF. The CDR3 DNA follows: TGTGCCAGCATGAGGGCCCCTCGTAATGAGCAGTTCTTC.

The chain couples TRBV4-2 to TRBJ2-3, with a weak D call TRBD1 (6 bases). V gave up 3 bases and J gave up 5 bases, with 15 bases separating them. Germline CDR1 LGHNA, CDR2 YNFKEQ. The CDR3 sequence is 15 residues long. CDR3 nucleotide sequence: TGTGCCAGCAGCCATTCAGGGGCAGGAGGAGATACGCAGTATTTT. This gives the protein CASSHSGAGGDTQYF.

This clonotype has ten or more counts. The genes are TRBV12-3 or TRBV12-4 and TRBJ1-5; tentative D call: TRBD1 (5 bases). Trimming stripped 4 bases from V and 1 base from J, with 11 bases between. The length of the CDR3 is 15 residues. The CDR3 coding sequence is TGTGCCAGCAGTTACCGACGGGACAGCAATCAGCCCCAGCATTTT. It specifies CASSYRRDSNQPQHF.

This chain joins TRBV10-3 and TRBJ1-1; D might be TRBD1 (6 bases). Germline lookup yields CDR1 ENHRY and CDR2 SYGVKD. V lost 4 bases and J 0 bases, leaving 9 bases between the germline ends. The CDR3 is 14 residues long. The CDR3 coding sequence is TGTGCCATCAGTGGGACAGCAATGAACACTGAAGCTTTCTTT. It yields the protein CAISGTAMNTEAFF.

This clonotype occurred a few times. This chain joins TRBV10-3 and TRBJ1-2, with a weak D call TRBD1 (6 bases). Germline V lookup: CDR1 ENHRY, CDR2 SYGVKD. Trimming removed 8 bases at V and 4 bases at J, with 14 bases between. The CDR3 has 13 residues. The CDR3 bases are TGTGCCATCGCCTCCGGGACAAGCTATGGCTACACCTTC. Protein: CAIASGTSYGYTF.

The CDR3 DNA reads TGTGCCAGCAGCCCCGACGGGAACTTTGCCTACACCTTC. The encoded protein is CASSPDGNFAYTF. The chain employs TRBV7-3 and TRBJ1-2; D is ambiguous. Trimming removed 5 bases from V and 10 bases from J, with 17 bases in between. The CDR3 is 13 residues long. From germline, CDR1 is SGHTA and CDR2 FQGTGA.

The CDR3, as DNA: TGTGCCAGCAGTGCCGGGACAGGGAATTATTGGGAAAAACTGTTTTTT. Translation: CASSAGTGNYWEKLFF. The rearrangement links TRBV6-1 to TRBJ1-4, with 9 positions matching TRBD1. Unmatched junction bases numbered 11, after V lost 4 bases and J lost 8 bases. This CDR3 spans 16 amino acids. The V gene's germline CDR1 is MNHNS and CDR2 SASEGT.

This clonotype was seen more than once but under ten times. The V gene is TRBV5-1, the J gene TRBJ2-1, with 9 bases fitting TRBD2. Germline CDR1 is SGHRS and CDR2 is YFSETQ. CDR3 size: 15 residues. Germline trimming cut 0 bases from V and 6 bases from J; bases unmatched to any gene: 4. The CDR3 region has the DNA TGCGCCAGCAGCTTGGTCGGCGGGAGGGCCAATGAGCAGTTCTTC. Amino acid sequence: CASSLVGGRANEQFF.

V usage is TRBV5-1 and J usage is TRBJ2-4; 16 bases agree with TRBD2. The CDR3 runs to 20 residues. Trimming took 4 bases from V and 1 from J; bases not matched to a gene: 11. Germline CDR1 SGHRS, CDR2 YFSETQ. The CDR3 DNA is TGCGCCAGCAGCCTTGTCGGGACTAGCGGGGGGGAGACGGCCAAAAACATTCAGTACTTC. This encodes CASSLVGTSGGETAKNIQYF.

This clonotype showed up just a few times. The genes are TRBV7-6 and TRBJ1-6; 9 nucleotides match TRBD1. Germline V gene data show CDR1 as SGHVS and CDR2 as FNYEAQ. This CDR3 comprises 16 residues. J gave up 10 bases and V 0 bases, and 7 bases lay outside the gene matches. In nucleotides, the CDR3 is TGTGCCAGCAGCTTAGCATTGACAGGGGGTAAATCACCCCTCCACTTT. It is translated as CASSLALTGGKSPLHF.

This clonotype was seen a few times. V usage is TRBV6-1 and J usage is TRBJ1-1; D is unclear. The V and J ends lost 8 bases and 0 bases respectively, with 13 bases between them. Germline lookup yields CDR1 MNHNS and CDR2 SASEGT. The CDR3 covers 14 residues. CDR3 sequence reads: CASGNTLMNTEAFF. The CDR3 DNA reads as TGTGCCAGCGGAAACACACTTATGAACACTGAAGCTTTCTTT.

In its sample, this clonotype was seen a few times. The chain recombines TRBV9 with TRBJ2-7, with D possibly matching TRBD2 (6 bases). The CDR3 has 13 residues. Germline V CDR1 and CDR2: SGDLS, YYNGEE. V lost 3 bases and J lost 6, with 13 bases in between. Written as DNA, the CDR3 is TGTGCCAGCAGCGACCCTTTCGGGGGCGAGCAGTACTTC. Translating it yields CASSDPFGGEQYF.

The chain uses TRBV5-5 and TRBJ1-6; no reliable D call. The CDR3 runs 15 residues. Germline loops: CDR1 SGHKS, CDR2 YYEKEE (reference sequence). V gave up 0 bases and J gave up 0 bases, with 4 bases separating them. In nucleotides, the CDR3 is TGTGCCAGCAGCTTGGTCAGCTCCTATAATTCACCCCTCCACTTT. Translated: CASSLVSSYNSPLHF.

This chain joins TRBV10-3 and TRBJ2-7; TRBD2 matches 8 bases. Germline values: CDR1 ENHRY, CDR2 SYGVKD. V was pared by 4 bases and J by 4 bases, with 0 bases of the junction left unmatched. CDR3 length equals 12 residues. CDR3 sequence (DNA): TGTGCCATCAGTGCGGGAGGGTACGAGCAGTACTTC. Amino acid sequence: CAISAGGYEQYF.